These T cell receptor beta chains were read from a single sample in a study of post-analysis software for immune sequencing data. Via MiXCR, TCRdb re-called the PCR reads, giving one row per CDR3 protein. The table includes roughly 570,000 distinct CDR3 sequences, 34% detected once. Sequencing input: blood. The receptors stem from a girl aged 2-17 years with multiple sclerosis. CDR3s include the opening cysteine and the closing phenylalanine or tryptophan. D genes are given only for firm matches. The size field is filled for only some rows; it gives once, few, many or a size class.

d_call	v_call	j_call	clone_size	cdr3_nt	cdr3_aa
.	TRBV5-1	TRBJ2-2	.	TGCGCCAGCAGCTTGGTGTGGGGGATCAACACCGGGGAGCTGTTTTTT	CASSLVWGINTGELFF
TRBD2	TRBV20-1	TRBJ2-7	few	TGCAGTGCTAGATCGCCTAGCGGGGCCTACTACGAGCAGTACTTC	CSARSPSGAYYEQYF
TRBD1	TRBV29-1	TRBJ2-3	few	TGCAGCGTTCAGGACAGGGCTACCAGCACAGATACGCAGTATTTT	CSVQDRATSTDTQYF
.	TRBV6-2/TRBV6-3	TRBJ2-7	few	TGTGCCAGCAGTTATTTGGACGGGTGGAGCTCCTACGAGCAGTACTTC	CASSYLDGWSSYEQYF
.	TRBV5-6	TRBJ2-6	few	TGTGCCAGCAGCTTTAGGGTAGTTGGGGCCAACGTCCTGACTTTC	CASSFRVVGANVLTF
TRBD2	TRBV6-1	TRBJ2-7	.	TGTGCCAGCAGAAGATTAGCGGGGGGGTCTGGCGAGCAGTACTTC	CASRRLAGGSGEQYF
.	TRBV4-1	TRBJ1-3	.	TGCGCCAGCAGCCAAGGCGAGAACTCTGGAAACACCATATATTTT	CASSQGENSGNTIYF
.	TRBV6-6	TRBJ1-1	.	TGTGCCAGCAGCATGCAGGGTGCAGGGTCTCCTTTTGAAGCTTTCTTT	CASSMQGAGSPFEAFF
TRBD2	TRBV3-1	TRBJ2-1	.	TGTGCCAGCAGCCAAGAAGGGCTAGCGGGGAATTCCGGCTCCTACAATGAGCAGTTCTTC	CASSQEGLAGNSGSYNEQFF
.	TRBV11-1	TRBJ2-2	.	TGTGCCAGCAGTCCTACTATTGGTCGCACCGGGGAGCTGTTTTTT	CASSPTIGRTGELFF
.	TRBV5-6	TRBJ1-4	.	TGTGCCAGCAGCTTGGAACTTAATGAAAAACTGTTTTTT	CASSLELNEKLFF
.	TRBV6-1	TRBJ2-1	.	TGTGCCAGCAGTGGCTTGCAGCGGCGGTTCTTC	CASSGLQRRFF
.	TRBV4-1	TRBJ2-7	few	TGCGCCACCTCATATGGACAGTACTACGAGCAGTACTTC	CATSYGQYYEQYF
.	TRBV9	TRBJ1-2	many	TGTGCCAGCAGCCTACTCGGGGGTAGTGAGGATGGCTACACCTTC	CASSLLGGSEDGYTF
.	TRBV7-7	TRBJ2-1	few	TGTGCCAGCAGCTTAACCGAGTTGCCCAATGAGCAGTTCTTC	CASSLTELPNEQFF
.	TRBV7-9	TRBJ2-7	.	TGTGCCAGCAGCCTCACAGGGAATAACGAGCAGTACTTC	CASSLTGNNEQYF
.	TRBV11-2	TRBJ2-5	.	TGTGCCAGCAGCCCTTGGGAGGTACGCCAAGAGACCCAGTACTTC	CASSPWEVRQETQYF
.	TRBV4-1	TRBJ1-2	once	TGCGCCAGCAGCCTTTTGCAGGGCATCGTTAACTATGGCTACACCTTC	CASSLLQGIVNYGYTF
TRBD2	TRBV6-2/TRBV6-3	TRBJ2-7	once	TGTGCCAGCTCTCCTGTCGGACGGGGGGTAACCTACGAGCAGTACTTC	CASSPVGRGVTYEQYF
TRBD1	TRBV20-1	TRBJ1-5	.	TGCGGTGCTACGGGACAGGGGGCTTATCAGCCCCAGCATTTT	CGATGQGAYQPQHF
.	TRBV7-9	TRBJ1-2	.	TGTGCCAGCAGCTTTGCAGGGGAGTATGATGGCTACACCTTC	CASSFAGEYDGYTF
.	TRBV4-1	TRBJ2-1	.	TGCGCCAGCAGCCAATTAGACCTAGGATTCTCCCGCAATGAGCAGTTCTTC	CASSQLDLGFSRNEQFF
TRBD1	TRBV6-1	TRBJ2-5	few	TGTGCCAGTTTAGACCGGGACAGACAAGAGACCCAGTACTTC	CASLDRDRQETQYF
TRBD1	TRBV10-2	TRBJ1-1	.	TGCGCCAGCAGTGAGTCGGGGACAGGGTCGTCAACTGAAGCTTTCTTT	CASSESGTGSSTEAFF
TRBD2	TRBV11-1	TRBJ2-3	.	TGTGTCAGCAGTCCAGGACTAGCGGGAAGCACAGATACGCAGTATTTT	CVSSPGLAGSTDTQYF
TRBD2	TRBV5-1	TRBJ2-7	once	TGCGCCAGCAGCTTGGAGGGGAGGGACGAGCAGTACTTC	CASSLEGRDEQYF
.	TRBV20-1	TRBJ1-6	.	TGCAGTGCTAGAGAGGCATGGAGGGAGAATTCACCCCTCCACTTT	CSAREAWRENSPLHF
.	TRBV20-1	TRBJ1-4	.	TGCAGTGCTAGAGATAAGACGGATCTTAATGAAAAACTGTTTTTT	CSARDKTDLNEKLFF
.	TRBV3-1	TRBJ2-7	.	TGTGCCAGCAGCCAAAGGGGGACCCAATACGAACAGTACTTC	CASSQRGTQYEQYF
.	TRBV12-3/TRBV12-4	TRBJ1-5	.	TGTGCCAGCAGTTTCACCGCGCAACCGCCCCAGCATTTT	CASSFTAQPPQHF
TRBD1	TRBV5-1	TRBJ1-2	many	TGCGCCAGCAGCTTTGCGAGGACAGGGGGCGCGGCTGATGGCTACACCTTC	CASSFARTGGAADGYTF
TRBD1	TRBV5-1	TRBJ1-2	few	TGCGCCAGCAGCTCCGATGGGGACAGGGGCGATGGCTACACCTTC	CASSSDGDRGDGYTF
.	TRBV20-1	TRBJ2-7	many	TGCAGTGCTAGGCAGGGACCCTACGAGCAGTACTTC	CSARQGPYEQYF
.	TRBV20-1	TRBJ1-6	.	TGCAGTGCTATGCGACTACCAGGGGTAGGTTCACCCCTCCACTTT	CSAMRLPGVGSPLHF
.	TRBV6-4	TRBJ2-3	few	TGTGCCAGCAGAACGGGACCAGGGGAAGATACGCAGTATTTT	CASRTGPGEDTQYF
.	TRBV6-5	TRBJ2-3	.	TGTGCCAGCAGTTACGGTAGGGGCTACACAGATACGCGGTATTTT	CASSYGRGYTDTRYF
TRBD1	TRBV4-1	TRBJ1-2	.	TGCGCCAGCAGCCCACCGACAGGGGTCGGGTATGGCTACACCTTC	CASSPPTGVGYGYTF
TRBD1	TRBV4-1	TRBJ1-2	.	TGCGCCAGCAGCCAAGGTGGGACAGGGGGTGCCCGATCTTTTGGCTACACCTTC	CASSQGGTGGARSFGYTF
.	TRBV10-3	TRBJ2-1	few	TGTGCCATCAGTGTAGGGGAACCCTACAATGAGCAGTTCTTC	CAISVGEPYNEQFF